This T cell receptor (beta chain) was retrieved from a study of cytomegalovirus exposure and HLA in healthy donors. Study-level points and caveats: Testing in vitro showed a few CMV-associated chains specific for CMV antigens. The authors considered a cluster of highly shared sequence variants likely to be a sequencing artifact.

In regard to this clone: As yet, its antigen is unknown.

The PCR ran on 60 Vbeta and 13 Jbeta primers. The assay was immunoSEQ multiplex PCR, and TCRdb's table has in-frame clones only and misses some. The sample includes 120,000 to 150,000 clones, over 60% of them seen just once. Sequencing used PBMCs. This TCR was recovered from a male donor in good health and CMV-seropositive.

DNA for the CDR3: TGTGCCAGCAGCGGATCGCGAGGGGATACGCAGTATTTT. Its protein product is CASSGSRGDTQYF. The V gene is TRBV9, the J gene TRBJ2-3; D might be TRBD2 (5 bases). The ends were cut back, 3 bases at V and 6 bases at J, with 11 bases in the middle. Germline V CDR1 and CDR2: SGDLS, YYNGEE. CDR3 length equals 13 residues.